This T cell receptor beta chain derives from a study of early T cells in non-severe SARS-CoV-2 infection. The study's findings and limits: Clonotype matching in VDJdb favored anti-spike CD8 responses and did not capture private and CD4 specificities.

This clonotype has only a few counts. Its target is not known. Each single cDNA molecule received a unique molecular identifier. TCRdb reprocessed the 5' RACE reads via MiXCR and lists one record per CDR3 protein. The sample records about 83,000 distinct CDR3 sequences, about 10% being singletons. Germline V gives CDR1 LNHDA, CDR2 SQIVND (reference sequence). This CDR3 has 15 amino acids. V was trimmed by 10 bases and J by 0 bases, leaving 18 bases between them. The origin of this receptor is an adult who was a healthcare worker with PCR-confirmed SARS-CoV-2 infection or an uninfected control (not recorded which). The chain uses TRBV19 and TRBJ1-2; D perhaps matches TRBD1 (6 bases). Source: whole blood, taken at baseline. CDR3 region: CATREAGQTNYGYTF. As DNA, the CDR3 is TGTGCCACTCGGGAGGCCGGACAGACTAACTATGGCTACACCTTC.